This T cell receptor beta chain was documented in a study of cytotoxic CD8 clonotypes in ibrutinib-treated CLL. On the study more broadly: Across the patients, under 12 were relapsed/refractory, 15 treatment-naive and around 18 IGHV unmutated. 25 or so partial and 2 complete responses; at median approximately 68 months, 14 remitted, about twelve progressed. Whole-study results and caveats: Having risen at ibrutinib response, clonality had fallen back toward baseline by progression. Relative to age-matched healthy donors, clonality at baseline was higher, and it tracked circulating CD8+ T-cell counts.

Assay used: immunoSEQ multiplex PCR; TCRdb lists only in-frame clones, some missing. The sample yields 150,000 to 200,000 clones, more than 70% seen once. The V end was cut by 0 bases, the J end by 1 base, with 6 bases between. The CDR3 spans 14 residues. CDR1 and CDR2 from the germline V gene are SNHLY and FYNNEI. This clone was detected a few times. Its antigen is unidentified. The clonotype comes from a human donor with chronic lymphocytic leukemia. This specimen was PBMCs, taken at disease progression, from a patient treated with ibrutinib. V usage is TRBV2 and J usage is TRBJ1-2; possible D gene TRBD1, 5 bases. DNA of the CDR3: TGTGCCAGCAGTGAAGCGACAGTTAACTATGGCTACACCTTC. Protein: CASSEATVNYGYTF. The full variable domain, rest sourced from reference TRBV2 and TRBJ1-2, is EPEVTQTPSHQVTQMGQEVILRCVPISNHLYFYWYRQILGQKVEFLVSFYNNEISEKSEIFDDQFSVERPDGSNFTLKIRSTKLEDSAMYFCASSEATVNYGYTFGSGTRLTVV.